This TCR beta chain was sequenced during a study of T cell clonality in common variable immunodeficiency. Germline CDR1 reads SGHRS; CDR2 reads YFSETQ. The length of the CDR3 is 15 residues. V dropped 4 bases and J dropped 4; count of bases not matched to a gene: 1. Some clones are missing from TCRdb's copy, which holds only in-frame ones; the method was immunoSEQ multiplex PCR. This table holds 55,000 or so clones with no singletons; the top ten claim about 5%. This clone was observed at least ten times. The read terminates 3 residues before the CDR3 end, so the remaining end is supplied by the germline J gene.

The V gene is TRBV5-1, the J gene TRBJ2-1, with 14 bases identical to TRBD2. Input material: peripheral blood mononuclear cells. The sequence was collected from a person between 18 and 75 years old in good health. The sequenced part of the CDR3 DNA is TGCGCCAGCAGCCGGACTAGCGGGAGGTACAATGAG. Amino acid sequence: CASSRTSGRYNE. The entire CDR3 sequence reads CASSRTSGRYNEQFF.